A single T cell receptor (beta chain) is shown here with its context. Its antigen remains unknown. This entry is derived from a study of T cell responses to AZD1222 COVID-19 vaccine. Study at large: Pooled in the analysis were second doses at about 4 or about 12 weeks. Study-wide points: Variant regions that are unmutated are reportedly the target of nearly half of spike-specific TCRs.

The V and J ends lost 3 bases and 6 bases respectively, with 9 bases between them. The CDR3 runs 13 residues. Here immunoSEQ multiplex PCR was the method, and the copy in TCRdb shows in-frame clones only, minus some. Here the sample spans about 110,000 clones, nearly 90% being singletons. The chain uses TRBV12-3 or TRBV12-4 and TRBJ1-5; D is unresolved. The sample in question was peripheral blood, obtained on day 0 of AZD1222 vaccination. This clonotype was sampled from an adult in good health. The CDR3 loop reads CASSLEFGQPQHF. Written as DNA, the CDR3 is TGTGCCAGCAGTTTGGAGTTTGGTCAGCCCCAGCATTTT.